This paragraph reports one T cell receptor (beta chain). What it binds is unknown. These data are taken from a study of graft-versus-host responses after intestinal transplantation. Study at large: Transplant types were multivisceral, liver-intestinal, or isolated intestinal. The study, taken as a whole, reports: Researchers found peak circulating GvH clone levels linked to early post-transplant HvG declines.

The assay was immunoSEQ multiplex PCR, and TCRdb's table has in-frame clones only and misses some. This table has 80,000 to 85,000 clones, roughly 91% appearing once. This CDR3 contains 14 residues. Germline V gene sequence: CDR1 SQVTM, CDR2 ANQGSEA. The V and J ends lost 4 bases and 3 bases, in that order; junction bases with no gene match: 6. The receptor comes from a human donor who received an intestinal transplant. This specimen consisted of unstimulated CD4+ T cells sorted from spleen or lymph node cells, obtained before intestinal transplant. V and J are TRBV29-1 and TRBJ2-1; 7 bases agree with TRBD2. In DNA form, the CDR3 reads TGCAGCGTTGGTGGGGGGGGGTTCTACAATGAGCAGTTCTTC. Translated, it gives CSVGGGGFYNEQFF.